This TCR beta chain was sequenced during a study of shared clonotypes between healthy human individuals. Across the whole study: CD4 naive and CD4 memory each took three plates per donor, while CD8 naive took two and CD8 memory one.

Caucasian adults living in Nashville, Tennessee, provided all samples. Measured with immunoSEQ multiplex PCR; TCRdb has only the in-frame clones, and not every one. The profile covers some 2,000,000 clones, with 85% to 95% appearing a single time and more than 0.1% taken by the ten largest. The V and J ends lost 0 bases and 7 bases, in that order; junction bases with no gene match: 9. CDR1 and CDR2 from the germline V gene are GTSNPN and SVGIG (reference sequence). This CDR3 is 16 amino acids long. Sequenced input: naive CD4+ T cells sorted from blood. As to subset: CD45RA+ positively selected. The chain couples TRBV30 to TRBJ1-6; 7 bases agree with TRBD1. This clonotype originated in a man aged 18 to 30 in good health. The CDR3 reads CAWSVPGWDRNSPLHF. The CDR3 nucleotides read TGTGCCTGGAGTGTACCAGGGTGGGACAGAAATTCACCCCTCCACTTT.